A selection of T cell receptor beta chains follows, all from one sample in a study of cytomegalovirus exposure and HLA in healthy donors. Clones were read by immunoSEQ multiplex PCR, and TCRdb kept only the in-frame ones, dropping some. The table records a few hundred thousand clones, approximately 91% of them present only once. What was sequenced was PBMCs. The receptors shown here come from a man under 40 in good health and CMV-seronegative. CDR3s include the opening cysteine and the closing phenylalanine or tryptophan. Fields, in order: J gene, V gene, D gene, clone size, CDR3 protein, CDR3 DNA. The D gene is left open where the match is weak. Expanded clones are given a class, and other clones once, few, many or no size at all.

TRBJ1-1,TRBV12-5,.,.,CASGLTGQNTEAFF,TGTGCTAGTGGTCTGACAGGACAGAACACTGAAGCTTTCTTT
TRBJ2-1,TRBV5-8,.,.,CASSLGATYNEQFF,TGTGCCAGCAGCTTGGGGGCTACATACAATGAGCAGTTCTTC
TRBJ1-1,TRBV18,TRBD1,once,CASQGDGRTEAFF,TGTGCCAGCCAGGGGGACGGAAGGACTGAAGCTTTCTTT
TRBJ1-1,TRBV5-6,.,.,CASSLGGNTEAFF,TGTGCCAGCAGCTTGGGAGGGAACACTGAAGCTTTCTTT
TRBJ1-4,TRBV5-1,.,once,CASSADNEGGEKLFF,TGCGCCAGCAGCGCCGACAATGAAGGGGGTGAAAAACTGTTTTTT
TRBJ1-3,TRBV9,TRBD1,.,CASSVLTGGRNTIYF,TGTGCCAGCAGCGTCCTGACAGGGGGGAGGAACACCATATATTTT
TRBJ1-5,TRBV6-1,TRBD1,.,CASRQGSNQPQHF,TGTGCCAGCAGACAGGGGAGCAATCAGCCCCAGCATTTT
TRBJ2-7,TRBV28,.,.,CASSPPELYEQYF,TGTGCCAGCAGTCCCCCCGAGTTATACGAGCAGTACTTC
TRBJ2-3,TRBV5-6,TRBD1,once,CASSRLRGPGFTDTQYF,TGTGCCAGCAGCAGACTCAGGGGGCCGGGGTTTACAGATACGCAGTATTTT
TRBJ1-3,TRBV19,.,.,CASRTRDTAGNTIYF,TGTGCCAGTAGGACCCGGGACACAGCTGGAAACACCATATATTTT
TRBJ2-3,TRBV7-8,.,.,CASSYLAGASDTQYF,TGTGCCAGCAGCTATCTCGCGGGGGCCTCAGATACGCAGTATTTT
TRBJ1-2,TRBV5-1,.,.,CASSLAPTPYGYTF,TGCGCCAGCAGCTTGGCTCCGACACCCTATGGCTACACCTTC
TRBJ1-6,TRBV6-1,TRBD1,.,CASSGRDRSSYNSPLHF,TGTGCCAGCAGTGGTAGGGACAGAAGCTCCTATAATTCACCCCTCCACTTT
TRBJ2-7,TRBV5-6,.,.,CASSLVGLSYEQYF,TGTGCCAGCAGCTTGGTGGGACTTAGCTACGAGCAGTACTTC
TRBJ1-1,TRBV7-9,.,.,CASSLAGAMTEAFF,TGTGCCAGCAGCTTGGCGGGGGCTATGACTGAAGCTTTCTTT
TRBJ2-3,TRBV5-4,TRBD1,.,CASSSQQGASSDTQYF,TGTGCCAGCAGCTCACAGCAGGGGGCGAGCTCAGATACGCAGTATTTT
TRBJ2-7,TRBV4-1,TRBD1,once,CASSPGQGPDEQYF,TGCGCCAGCAGCCCGGGACAGGGACCGGACGAGCAGTACTTC
TRBJ1-6,TRBV19,.,few,CASSIFSNSPLHF,TGTGCCAGTAGTATTTTCAGTAATTCACCCCTCCACTTT
TRBJ2-5,TRBV9,TRBD2,.,CASSGAGGWLWETQYF,TGTGCCAGCAGTGGAGCCGGGGGGTGGTTATGGGAGACCCAGTACTTC
TRBJ2-7,TRBV9,.,.,CASSVASGPYEQYF,TGTGCCAGCAGCGTAGCATCAGGGCCCTACGAGCAGTACTTC
TRBJ1-5,TRBV6-1,.,.,CASSAGQGGSNQPQHF,TGTGCCAGCAGTGCCGGGCAGGGAGGAAGCAATCAGCCCCAGCATTTT
TRBJ1-2,TRBV7-9,TRBD1,.,CASSGQGAFPNYGYTF,TGTGCCAGCAGCGGGCAGGGGGCGTTCCCTAACTATGGCTACACCTTC